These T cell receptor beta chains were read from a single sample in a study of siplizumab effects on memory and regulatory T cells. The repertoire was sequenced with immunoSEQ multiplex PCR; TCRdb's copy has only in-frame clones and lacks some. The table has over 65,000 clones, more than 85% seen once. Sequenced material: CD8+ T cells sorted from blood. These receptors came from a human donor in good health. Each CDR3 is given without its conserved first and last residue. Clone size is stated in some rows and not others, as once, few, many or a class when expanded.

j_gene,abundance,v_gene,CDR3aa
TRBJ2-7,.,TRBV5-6,ASSPGLAVYEQY
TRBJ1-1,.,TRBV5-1,ASSLGPEAF
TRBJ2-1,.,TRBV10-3,ATMDRGQNEQF
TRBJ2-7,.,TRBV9,ASSAGPGLANYEQY
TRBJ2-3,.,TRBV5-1,ASSLNLRSTDTQY
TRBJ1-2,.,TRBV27,ARSPRGGGGVYGYT
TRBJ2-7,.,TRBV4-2,ASSQDIAVYEQY
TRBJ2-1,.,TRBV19,ASSIDGDSSYNEQF
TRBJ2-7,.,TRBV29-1,SVGGRLAGDPDEQY
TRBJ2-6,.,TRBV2,ASSDYWVTGANVLT
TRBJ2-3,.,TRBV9,ASSDASSTDTQY
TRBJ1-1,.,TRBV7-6,ASSALGQLNTEAF
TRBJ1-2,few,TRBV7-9,ASSEQGNYGYT
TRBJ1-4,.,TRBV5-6,ASSLGQEKLF
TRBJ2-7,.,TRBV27,ASGLSLAAEQY
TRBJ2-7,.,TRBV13,ASSLDGTSGPEQY
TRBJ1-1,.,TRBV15,ATSRDRLRGPMNTEAF
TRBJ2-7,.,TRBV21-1,ASSSHPNPDREVYEQY
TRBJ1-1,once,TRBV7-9,ASSHGAEAF
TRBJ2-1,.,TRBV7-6,ASSGRQLGDLNEQF
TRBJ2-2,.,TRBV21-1,ASTAANTGELF
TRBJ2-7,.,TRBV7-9,ASSLEGSSYEQY
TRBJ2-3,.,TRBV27,ASRPGLAGPSTDTQY
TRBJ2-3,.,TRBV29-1,SAPGNPSTDTQY
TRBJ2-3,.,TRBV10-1,ASSELAGELTDTQY
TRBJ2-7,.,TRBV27,ASSFRATYEQY
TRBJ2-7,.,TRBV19,ASSVGTDYEQY
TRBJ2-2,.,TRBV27,ASTPGQGYGELF
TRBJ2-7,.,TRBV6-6,ATWTGAYEQY
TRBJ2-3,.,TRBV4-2,ASSQGGTSTDTQY
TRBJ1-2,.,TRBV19,ASRGGNYGYT
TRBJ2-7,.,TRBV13,ASSSRDSSFPLEQY
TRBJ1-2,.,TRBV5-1,ASSLGDTLYGYT
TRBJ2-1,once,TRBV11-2,ASSLGLEGEQF
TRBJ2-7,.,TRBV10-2,ASSGGREYEQY
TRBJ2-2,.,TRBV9,ASKSTVSTGELF
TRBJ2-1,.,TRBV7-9,ASSHIADYNEQF
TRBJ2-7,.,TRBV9,ASSPGGEVYEQY
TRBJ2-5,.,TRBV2,ASELAVGETQY
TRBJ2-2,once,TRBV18,ASSPTEQGLYTGELF
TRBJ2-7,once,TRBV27,ASSLHAAAYEQY
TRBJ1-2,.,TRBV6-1,ASSDGSGYT
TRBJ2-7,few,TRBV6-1,ASSGNPGQGDEQY
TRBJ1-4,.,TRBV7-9,ASSLKGRVAEKLF
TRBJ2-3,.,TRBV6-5,ASSGTGGIDTQY
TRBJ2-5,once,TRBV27,ASSLTGGGETQY